This TCR beta chain was sequenced in a study of ipilimumab plus nivolumab after autologous stem cell transplantation (dated by TCRdb to about 2021). Turning to the overall study: The median number of doses that trial patients received was about five for ipilimumab and under ten for nivolumab. Patients in the myeloma cohort were either high-risk and transplant-naive or had relapsed within 3 years of a first autologous transplant. The intent-to-treat population of the trial consisted of around 37 patients. Patients with high-risk diffuse large B cell lymphoma, mature T cell lymphoma, or multiple myeloma undergoing autologous transplant were enrolled in the trial.

Ipilimumab was given at 1 mg/kg intravenously on day 1 of selected weeks, and checkpoint therapy started 14 to 28 days after autologous transplant. The nivolumab dose was 3 mg/kg intravenously, delivered on day 1 of weeks 1, 4, 7, 10, and every two weeks through week 26. This Phase Ib clinical trial tested ipilimumab plus nivolumab, a combined checkpoint inhibition, as consolidation after autologous stem cell transplantation. What the work shows at the level of the full study, not this receptor alone: Per the authors, a biologic rationale for further study of the post-transplant checkpoint inhibition approach was offered by T cell receptor repertoire, regulatory T cell phenotype and gut microbiota profiles. Combined checkpoint inhibition appeared tolerable as post-transplant consolidation, according to the authors' conclusion.

Library generation was performed with the immunoSEQ multiplex PCR assay. The source is immuneACCESS, and TCRdb retained only in-frame sequences with V and J called. Part of the clones is not carried over; for the studies checked, unresolved V genes explain less than half of this, and the remainder is unexplained. This sample comprises around 3,200 clones, approximately 80% of them detected only once. 9.5% to 13% of the sample is held by the ten biggest clonotypes. Notes on this clone: Its antigen is currently not known. Qualities for individual bases were not recorded, and no much larger clone is one base off.

After removal of 5 bases from V and 5 bases from J, the junction retains 20 bases not matched to a gene. As encoded in the germline V gene (reference sequence), CDR1 is MNHEY while CDR2 is SMNVEV. Its CDR3 holds 19 amino acids, cysteine through phenylalanine. CDR3 DNA is the only sequence kept; it has 57 bases, read in frame from the first base. The rearranged segments are TRBV27 and TRBJ2-2; a stretch of 7 junction bases matches TRBD1. The receptor was isolated from a male donor with multiple myeloma. The source material was PBMCs, sampled in a trial of ipilimumab plus nivolumab as post-transplant consolidation. The nucleotides are TGTGCCAGCAGTATGAACGGGCCTCATCTTTTACAGGGGACCGGGGAGCTGTTTTTT. It codes for CASSMNGPHLLQGTGELFF.